This is a list of T cell receptor beta chains from one sample in a study of T cells in Graves' hyperthyroidism and ophthalmopathy. TCRdb redid the calling of the multiplex PCR reads with MiXCR, one entry per CDR3 protein. The sample has more than 600,000 distinct CDR3 sequences, 15% to 20% seen once. The sequenced material came from blood. The receptors shown here come from a man in his late teens or twenties with Graves' hyperthyroidism. Both conserved end residues are part of each CDR3. A D gene is named only where the DNA matches it firmly. Part of the rows lack a size; the others show once, few, many or a class for expanded clones.

D gene	clone size	V gene	CDR3 length	J gene	CDR3 DNA	CDR3 protein
NA	many	TRBV12-3/TRBV12-4	17	TRBJ2-7	TGTGCCAGCAGTCCTTCCCAGTTCAGGACAACTCTATACGAGCAGTACTTC	CASSPSQFRTTLYEQYF
TRBD2	few	TRBV28	16	TRBJ2-7	TGTGCCAGCATTGACGGGAGGGTATCCTTCTCCTACGAGCAGTACTTC	CASIDGRVSFSYEQYF
NA	many	TRBV28	16	TRBJ1-5	TGTGCCAGCAGTCCCTCGGCCGGGAACTTCGGACAGCCCCAGCATTTT	CASSPSAGNFGQPQHF
NA	many	TRBV6-1	13	TRBJ2-1	TGTGCCAGCAGTCTCGGGAGTCGGGATGAGCAGTTCTTC	CASSLGSRDEQFF
NA	NA	TRBV7-9	14	TRBJ2-7	TGTGCCAGCAGCCCCCGACCCAGCTCCTACGAGCAGTACTTC	CASSPRPSSYEQYF
NA	many	TRBV28	13	TRBJ1-2	TGTGCCAGCAGTTTCAGGGGAATCTATGGCTACACCTTC	CASSFRGIYGYTF
NA	many	TRBV28	13	TRBJ2-3	TGTGCCAGCAGTTTTCTCCCGGGAGATACGCAGTATTTT	CASSFLPGDTQYF
NA	once	TRBV20-1	14	TRBJ2-2	TGCAGTGCTAGGCCAGGGGAAGGCACCGGGGAGCTGTTTTTT	CSARPGEGTGELFF
TRBD2	NA	TRBV6-1	15	TRBJ2-7	TGTGCCAGCAGATCCCCAGGGCGGGAGCACAACGAGCAGTACTTC	CASRSPGREHNEQYF
NA	NA	TRBV6-2/TRBV6-3	16	TRBJ2-4	TGTGCCAGCAGTCCATATAGCGGAGAAGCCAAAAACATTCAGTACTTC	CASSPYSGEAKNIQYF
TRBD2	NA	TRBV20-1	17	TRBJ2-1	TGCAGTGCTAGCCCCCTGGAGCGGGATCCAACCTACAATGAGCAGTTCTTC	CSASPLERDPTYNEQFF
NA	NA	TRBV19	15	TRBJ2-7	TGTGCCAGTAGTCTACCGGGACGGCCTTTTTACGAGCAGTACTTC	CASSLPGRPFYEQYF
NA	many	TRBV27	14	TRBJ2-7	TGTGCCAGCGGGAGCGGGCCCCTCGGATACGAGCAGTACTTC	CASGSGPLGYEQYF
TRBD2	few	TRBV27	17	TRBJ2-7	TGTGCCAGCAGTTTGAGTCGGGCTACTAGCGGAGCCTACGAGCAGTACTTC	CASSLSRATSGAYEQYF
TRBD2	NA	TRBV7-3	17	TRBJ2-2	TGTGCCAGCAGCTATCCCCTAGCGGGAGAGGACACCGGGGAGCTGTTTTTT	CASSYPLAGEDTGELFF
TRBD1	many	TRBV28	18	TRBJ2-7	TGTGCCAGCAGTTCGGTCAGGGGGCGTGGGAGTAATTCCTACGAGCAGTACTTC	CASSSVRGRGSNSYEQYF
NA	many	TRBV7-2	14	TRBJ2-3	TGTGCCAGCAGCAGCAGAGCCCCGACAGATACGCAGTATTTT	CASSSRAPTDTQYF
TRBD1	NA	TRBV20-1	14	TRBJ2-4	TGCAGTGCTTCGACAGGGTCCGCCAAAAACATTCAGTACTTC	CSASTGSAKNIQYF
NA	many	TRBV28	13	TRBJ2-5	TGTGCCAGCAGACCCCAGGGACCCGGCTCCCAGTACTTC	CASRPQGPGSQYF
NA	many	TRBV12-3/TRBV12-4	13	TRBJ1-1	TGTGCCAGCAGTCAACGGATGGGAACTGAAGCTTTCTTT	CASSQRMGTEAFF
TRBD1	many	TRBV10-3	12	TRBJ2-7	TGTGCCGTCAGGACAGGGGGAGGCGAGCAGTACTTC	CAVRTGGGEQYF
NA	many	TRBV29-1	17	TRBJ2-1	TGCACCCCCCCCAAAGTGGGATCCGGGGGAGGGGGCAATGAGCAGTTCTTC	CTPPKVGSGGGGNEQFF
TRBD1	many	TRBV2	14	TRBJ2-1	TGTGCCAGCAGTACCGGGACAGTCTTCCGTGAGCAGTTCTTC	CASSTGTVFREQFF
NA	NA	TRBV29-1	15	TRBJ2-1	TGCAGCGTCGCAAGAGGGGGGCGGGATTACAATGAGCAGTTCTTC	CSVARGGRDYNEQFF
NA	NA	TRBV29-1	15	TRBJ2-4	TGCAGCGCCGCGGTGGGATCGGGGGCCAAAAACATTCAGTACTTC	CSAAVGSGAKNIQYF
NA	few	TRBV5-1	14	TRBJ2-4	TGCGCCAGCAGCACGGGTACGGCCAAAAACATTCAGTACTTC	CASSTGTAKNIQYF
NA	NA	TRBV11-1	14	TRBJ1-2	TGTGCCAGCAGCTCCGACGACGAGCATAATGGCTACACCTTC	CASSSDDEHNGYTF
TRBD1	NA	TRBV28	17	TRBJ2-5	TGTGCCAGCAGTTTATGGGTGCTGGACAGGGTCCAAGAGACCCAGTACTTC	CASSLWVLDRVQETQYF
NA	many	TRBV28	14	TRBJ1-4	TGTGCCAGCAGCGTAGGCTTTTTTAATGAAAAACTGTTTTTT	CASSVGFFNEKLFF